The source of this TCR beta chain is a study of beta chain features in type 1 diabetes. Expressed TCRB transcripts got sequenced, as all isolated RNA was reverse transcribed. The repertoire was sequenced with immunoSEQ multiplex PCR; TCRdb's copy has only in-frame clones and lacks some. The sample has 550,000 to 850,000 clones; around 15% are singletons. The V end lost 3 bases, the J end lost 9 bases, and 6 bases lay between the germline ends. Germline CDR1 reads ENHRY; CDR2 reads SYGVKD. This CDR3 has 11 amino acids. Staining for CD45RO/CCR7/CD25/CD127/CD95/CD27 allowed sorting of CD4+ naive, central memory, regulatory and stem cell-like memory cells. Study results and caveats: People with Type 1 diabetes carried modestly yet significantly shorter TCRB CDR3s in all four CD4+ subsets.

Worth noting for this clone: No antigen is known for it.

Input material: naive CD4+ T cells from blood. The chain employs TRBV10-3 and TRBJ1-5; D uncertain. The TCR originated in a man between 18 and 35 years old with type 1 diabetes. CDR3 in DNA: TGTGCCATCAGTGAAGGTGGGCCCCAGCATTTT. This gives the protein CAISEGGPQHF.